These T cell receptor beta chains were read from a single sample in a study of blood T cell repertoires in COVID-19. Method: immunoSEQ multiplex PCR; TCRdb's copy keeps in-frame clones and lacks some. The sample carries about 170,000 clones, approximately 79% recorded once. Input material: peripheral blood. Every receptor here comes from a woman in her thirties or forties with COVID-19, enrolled during active disease. Both conserved end residues are part of each CDR3. D genes are given only for firm matches. Clone size is shown for a subset of rows, as once, few, many or a class of expanded clone.

j_call v_call d_call clone_size cdr3_nt cdr3_aa
TRBJ2-3 TRBV7-9 - - TGTGCCAGCAGCGCGGGGAGCACAGATACGCAGTATTTT CASSAGSTDTQYF
TRBJ1-5 TRBV4-2 - - TGTGCCAGCAGCCAAGATCCAGGGCGGTTTAATCAGCCCCAGCATTTT CASSQDPGRFNQPQHF
TRBJ1-1 TRBV5-4 TRBD1 - TGTGCCAGCCACTCAACAGGGGGCACTGAAGCTTTCTTT CASHSTGGTEAFF
TRBJ1-2 TRBV2 - - TGTGCCAGCAGTGATAGCGGATCAGCTGGAGGCTACACCTTC CASSDSGSAGGYTF
TRBJ1-4 TRBV2 TRBD1 - TGTGCCAGCAGTGGGGGACAGGGAAATGAAAAACTGTTTTTT CASSGGQGNEKLFF
TRBJ2-6 TRBV28 TRBD2 - TGTGCCGCCTACCGGGGGGGGACTGGGGCCAACGTCCTGACTTTC CAAYRGGTGANVLTF
TRBJ2-7 TRBV7-2 - - TGTGCCAGCAGCTTCCTAGCGAGGTCCTACGAGCAGTACTTC CASSFLARSYEQYF
TRBJ2-1 TRBV5-1 TRBD2 - TGCGCCAGCAGCTCCTTGGCGGGAGTAGGTTACAATGAGCAGTTCTTC CASSSLAGVGYNEQFF
TRBJ1-5 TRBV7-8 - - TGTGCCAGCAGCTTAGTTCTTGGTGGTCACGGGGGTCAGCCCCAGCATTTT CASSLVLGGHGGQPQHF
TRBJ1-2 TRBV27 - few TGTGCCAGCAGTTTATCGCGGCAGGGAATCCGCGGCTACACCTTC CASSLSRQGIRGYTF
TRBJ2-1 TRBV28 TRBD2 - TGTGCCAGCAGTTTACCCTTGTTAGCGGGTAATGAGCAGTTCTTC CASSLPLLAGNEQFF
TRBJ2-7 TRBV5-1 - few TGCGCCAGCAGTTCCCCCAACTACGAGCAGTACTTC CASSSPNYEQYF
TRBJ2-3 TRBV6-4 - - TGTGCCAGCAGTGTAGGGAGGACAGATACGCAGTATTTT CASSVGRTDTQYF
TRBJ1-2 TRBV7-3 - - TGTGCCAGCAGCTTAATAGGGGCCGCGAGCCCCTATGGCTACACCTTC CASSLIGAASPYGYTF
TRBJ2-3 TRBV18 - - TGTGCCAGCTCACCCCCAAGCACAGATACGCAGTATTTT CASSPPSTDTQYF
TRBJ1-1 TRBV10-3 - - TGTGCCATCAGTGTGGGGCGAGCTGAAGCTTTCTTT CAISVGRAEAFF
TRBJ2-5 TRBV7-2 - - TGTGCCAGCAGCTTAAGCTTGCTACCCTGGGAGACCCAGTACTTC CASSLSLLPWETQYF
TRBJ1-5 TRBV18 - - TGTGCCAGCTCACCAGGGAGGAATCAGCCCCAGCATTTT CASSPGRNQPQHF
TRBJ1-2 TRBV29-1 TRBD1 once TGCAGCGCCCCCTTGGGACAGGGGAACTATGGCTACACCTTC CSAPLGQGNYGYTF
TRBJ1-5 TRBV6-1 TRBD1 - TGTGCCAGCAGTGCGGTGGCAGGGGGCGGGGGTCAGCCCCAGCATTTT CASSAVAGGGGQPQHF
TRBJ1-6 TRBV7-9 - few TGTGCCAGCAGCTTAATGGGGGCTTCACCCCTCCACTTT CASSLMGASPLHF
TRBJ2-1 TRBV27 TRBD1 - TGTGCCAGCAGCTGGACAGGGAGGAATGAGCAGTTCTTC CASSWTGRNEQFF
TRBJ1-4 TRBV9 - - TGTGCCAGCAGCGTAGGCGGGGGGCCTTTTGAAAAACTGTTTTTT CASSVGGGPFEKLFF
TRBJ1-1 TRBV19 TRBD1 - TGTGCCAGTAGTACCCTAGACAGGGGGACTGAAGCTTTCTTT CASSTLDRGTEAFF
TRBJ2-5 TRBV7-9 - - TGTGCCAGCAGGGGAGTAGAGACCCAGTACTTC CASRGVETQYF
TRBJ2-5 TRBV27 - - TGTGCCAGCAGTCATGAAGAGACCCAGTACTTC CASSHEETQYF
TRBJ2-7 TRBV28 TRBD1 - TGTGCCAGCAGTGTGGACAGGGCCGAGCAGTACTTC CASSVDRAEQYF
TRBJ2-3 TRBV11-3 - - TGTGCCAGCAGCTTTGGGGGCCATACGCAGTATTTT CASSFGGHTQYF
TRBJ2-2 TRBV19 - - TGTGCCAGTAGTATGACAGCTAGGGGCGGGGAGCTGTTTTTT CASSMTARGGELFF
TRBJ2-3 TRBV9 - - TGTGCCAGCAGCGCGCAGAGCGGACAGTCGAGGTCGTCAGGTGGTACGCAGTATTTT CASSAQSGQSRSSGGTQYF
TRBJ2-7 TRBV10-3 TRBD1 - TGTGCCATCAGAGCACCGGGACAGTACCCCTACGAGCAGTACTTC CAIRAPGQYPYEQYF
TRBJ1-3 TRBV19 - once TGTGCCAGTAGTATTCCCACAGAGTCTGGAAACACCATATATTTT CASSIPTESGNTIYF
TRBJ2-2 TRBV5-1 - - TGCGCCAGCACCCCAGAACCTGTAATCACCGGGGAGCTGTTTTTT CASTPEPVITGELFF
TRBJ2-5 TRBV7-9 TRBD1 - TGTGCCAGCAGCTTAGACAGGGGGCGGCAAGAGACCCAGTACTTC CASSLDRGRQETQYF
TRBJ1-1 TRBV19 - - TGTGCCAGTAGGGTCATGGGACTTGGGGGGTACACTGAAGCTTTCTTT CASRVMGLGGYTEAFF
TRBJ1-5 TRBV19 TRBD1 once TGTGCCAGTAGTATAGTTACAGGGGCCCAGCCCCAGCATTTT CASSIVTGAQPQHF
TRBJ2-1 TRBV29-1 - - TGCAGCGTAGCCCGGGACACAAGCTCCTACAATGAGCAGTTCTTC CSVARDTSSYNEQFF
TRBJ1-4 TRBV5-6 - - TGTGCCAGCAGCTTGAGGGGCACCAATGAAAAACTGTTTTTT CASSLRGTNEKLFF
TRBJ1-5 TRBV12-5 - - TGTGCTAGTGGTCTTGGAGGGAATAGCAATCAGCCCCAGCATTTT CASGLGGNSNQPQHF
TRBJ2-5 TRBV3-1/TRBV3-2 TRBD1 few TGTGCCAGCAGCCAAACCGGGACAGGGTACGAGACCCAGTACTTC CASSQTGTGYETQYF
TRBJ2-7 TRBV25-1 - - TGTGCCAGCAGTGAACCCGACGGGACCTACGAGCAGTACTTC CASSEPDGTYEQYF
TRBJ2-7 TRBV4-2 TRBD2 - TGTGCCAGCAGCCAAAATCTAGCGGGGTACGAGCAGTACTTC CASSQNLAGYEQYF
TRBJ1-1 TRBV30 - - TGTGCCTGGAAGGGGCTTGAAGCTTTCTTT CAWKGLEAFF
TRBJ1-6 TRBV4-1 TRBD1 - TGCGCCAGCAGCCTCCAACAGGGGAAAAATTCACCCCTCCACTTT CASSLQQGKNSPLHF
TRBJ2-7 TRBV27 - - TGTGCCAGCAGTTTGGGGCAATCCTACGAGCAGTACTTC CASSLGQSYEQYF
TRBJ1-4 TRBV2 - - TGTGCCAGCAAGGCAGGGGCAACTAATGAAAAACTGTTTTTT CASKAGATNEKLFF
TRBJ1-2 TRBV24-1 - - TGTGCCACCATACCCGGGAGGGCTTTGTATGGCTACACCTTC CATIPGRALYGYTF
TRBJ2-2 TRBV30 TRBD2 - TGTGCCTGGATCAACGGGGGGGCCGGCGGGGAGCTGTTTTTT CAWINGGAGGELFF